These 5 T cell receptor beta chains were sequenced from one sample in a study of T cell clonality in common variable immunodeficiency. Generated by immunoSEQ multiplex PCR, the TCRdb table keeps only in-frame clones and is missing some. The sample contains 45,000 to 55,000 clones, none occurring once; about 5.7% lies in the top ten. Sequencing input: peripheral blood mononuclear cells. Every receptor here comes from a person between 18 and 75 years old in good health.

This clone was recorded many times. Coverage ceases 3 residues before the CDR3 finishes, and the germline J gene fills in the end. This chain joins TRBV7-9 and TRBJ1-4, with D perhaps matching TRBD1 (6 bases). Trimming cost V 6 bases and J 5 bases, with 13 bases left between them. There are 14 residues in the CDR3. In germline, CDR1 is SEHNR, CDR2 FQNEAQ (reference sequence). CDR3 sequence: CASSLQGNNEKLFF. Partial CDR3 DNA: TGTGCCAGCAGTCTACAGGGCAACAATGAAAAA.

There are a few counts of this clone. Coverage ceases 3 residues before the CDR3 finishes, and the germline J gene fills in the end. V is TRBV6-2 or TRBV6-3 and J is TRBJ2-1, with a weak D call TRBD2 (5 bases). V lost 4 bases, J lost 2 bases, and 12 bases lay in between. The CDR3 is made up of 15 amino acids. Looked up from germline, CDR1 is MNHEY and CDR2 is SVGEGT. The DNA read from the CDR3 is TGTGCCAGCAGTTCCCTGAGGACTGCCTACAATGAG. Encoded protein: CASSSLRTAYNE. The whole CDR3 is CASSSLRTAYNEQFF.

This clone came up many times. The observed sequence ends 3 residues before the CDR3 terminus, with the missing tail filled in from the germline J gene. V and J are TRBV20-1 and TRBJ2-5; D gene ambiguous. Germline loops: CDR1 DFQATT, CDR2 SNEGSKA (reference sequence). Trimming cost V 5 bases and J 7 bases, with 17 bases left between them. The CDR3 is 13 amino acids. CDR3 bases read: TGCAGTGCTCCGACCCTACTTAGCAGGACC. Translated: CSAPTLLSRT. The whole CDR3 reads CSAPTLLSRTQYF.

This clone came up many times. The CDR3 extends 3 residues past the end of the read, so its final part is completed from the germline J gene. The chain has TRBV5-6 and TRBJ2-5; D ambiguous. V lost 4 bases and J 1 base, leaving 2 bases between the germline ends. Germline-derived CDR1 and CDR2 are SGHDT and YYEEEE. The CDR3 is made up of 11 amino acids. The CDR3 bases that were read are TGTGCCAGCAGCCTCCAAGAGACC. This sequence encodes CASSLQET. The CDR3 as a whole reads CASSLQETQYF.

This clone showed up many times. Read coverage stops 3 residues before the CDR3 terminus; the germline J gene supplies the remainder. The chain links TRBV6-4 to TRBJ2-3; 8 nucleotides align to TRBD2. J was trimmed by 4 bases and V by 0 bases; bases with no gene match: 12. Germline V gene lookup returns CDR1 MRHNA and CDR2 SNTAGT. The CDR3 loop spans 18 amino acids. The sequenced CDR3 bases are TGTGCCAGCAGTGACTCGGGGGTGGGACTAGGCACTCCAGATACG. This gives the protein CASSDSGVGLGTPDT. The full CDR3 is CASSDSGVGLGTPDTQYF.